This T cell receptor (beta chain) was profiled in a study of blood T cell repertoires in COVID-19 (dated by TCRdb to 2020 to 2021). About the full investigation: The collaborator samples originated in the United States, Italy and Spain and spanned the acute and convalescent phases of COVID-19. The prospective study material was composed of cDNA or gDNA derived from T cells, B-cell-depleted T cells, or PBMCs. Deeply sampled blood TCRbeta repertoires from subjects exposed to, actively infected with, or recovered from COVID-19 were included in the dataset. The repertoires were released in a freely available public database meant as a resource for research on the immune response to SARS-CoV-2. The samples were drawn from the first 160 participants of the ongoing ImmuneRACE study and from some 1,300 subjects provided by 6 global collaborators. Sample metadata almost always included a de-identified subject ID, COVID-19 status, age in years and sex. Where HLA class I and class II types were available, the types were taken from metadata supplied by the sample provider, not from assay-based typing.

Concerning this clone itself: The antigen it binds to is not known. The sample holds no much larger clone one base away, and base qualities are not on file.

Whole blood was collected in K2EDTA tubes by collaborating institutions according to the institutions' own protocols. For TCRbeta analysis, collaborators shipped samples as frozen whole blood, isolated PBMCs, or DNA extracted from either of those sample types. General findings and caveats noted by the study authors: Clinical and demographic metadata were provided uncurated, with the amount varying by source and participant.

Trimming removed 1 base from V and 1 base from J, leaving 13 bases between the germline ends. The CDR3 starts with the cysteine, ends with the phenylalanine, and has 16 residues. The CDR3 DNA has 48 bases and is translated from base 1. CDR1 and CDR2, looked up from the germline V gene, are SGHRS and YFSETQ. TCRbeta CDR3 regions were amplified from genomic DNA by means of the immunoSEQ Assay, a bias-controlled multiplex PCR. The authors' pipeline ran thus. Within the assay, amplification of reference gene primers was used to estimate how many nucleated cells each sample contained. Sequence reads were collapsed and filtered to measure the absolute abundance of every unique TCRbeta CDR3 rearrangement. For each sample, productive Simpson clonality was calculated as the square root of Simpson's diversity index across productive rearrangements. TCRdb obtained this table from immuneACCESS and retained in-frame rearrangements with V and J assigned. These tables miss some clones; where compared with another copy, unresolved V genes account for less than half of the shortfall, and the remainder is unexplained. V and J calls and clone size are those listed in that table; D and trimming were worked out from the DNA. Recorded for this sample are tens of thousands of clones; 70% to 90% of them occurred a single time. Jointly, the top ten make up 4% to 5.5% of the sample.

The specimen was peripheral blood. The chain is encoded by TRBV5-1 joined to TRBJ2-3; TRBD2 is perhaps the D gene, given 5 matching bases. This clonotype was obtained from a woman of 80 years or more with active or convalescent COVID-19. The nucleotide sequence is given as TGCGCCAGCAGCTTGCCCCTCTCCGGGGGCACAGATACGCAGTATTTT. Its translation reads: CASSLPLSGGTDTQYF.